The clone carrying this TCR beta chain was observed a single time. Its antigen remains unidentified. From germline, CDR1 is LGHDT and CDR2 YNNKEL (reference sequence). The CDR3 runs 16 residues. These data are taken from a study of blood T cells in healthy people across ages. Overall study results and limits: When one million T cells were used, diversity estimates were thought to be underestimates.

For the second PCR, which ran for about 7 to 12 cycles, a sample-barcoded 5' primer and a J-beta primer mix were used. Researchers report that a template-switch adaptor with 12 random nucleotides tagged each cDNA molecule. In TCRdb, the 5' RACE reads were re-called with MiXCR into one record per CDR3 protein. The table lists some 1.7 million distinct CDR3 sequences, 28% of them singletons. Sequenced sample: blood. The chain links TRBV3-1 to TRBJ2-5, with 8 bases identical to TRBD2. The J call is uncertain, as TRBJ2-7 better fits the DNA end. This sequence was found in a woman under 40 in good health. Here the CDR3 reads CASSQDTSGGFYEQYF. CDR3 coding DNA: TGTGCCAGCAGCCAAGATACCAGCGGGGGATTTTACGAGCAGTACTTC.